Below, 5 T cell receptor beta chains from the same sample are listed, as sequenced in a study of blood T cell repertoires in COVID-19. Using immunoSEQ multiplex PCR, the repertoire was profiled, and TCRdb retains in-frame clones only, with some absent. Of 300,000 to 400,000 clones in the sample, 70% to 90% were seen once. Sequencing was carried out using peripheral blood. The receptors shown here come from a woman in her fifties or sixties with COVID-19, enrolled during active disease.

V usage is TRBV10-2 and J usage is TRBJ1-6; D is unresolved. In germline, CDR1 is WSHSY, CDR2 SAAADI. This CDR3 comprises 13 residues. V was clipped by 8 bases and J by 7 bases, with 12 bases between them. The DNA of the CDR3 is TGCGCCAGCTCCCTGACGGGAAATTCACCCCTCCACTTT. This gives the protein CASSLTGNSPLHF.

This chain connects TRBV27 to TRBJ2-7; perhaps TRBD1 as D (5 bases). V was trimmed by 2 bases and J by 2 bases, leaving 7 bases between them. The CDR3 is made up of 13 amino acids. The germline gives CDR1 MNHEY, CDR2 SMNVEV (reference sequence). CDR3 sequence reads: CASSLRQTYEQYF. CDR3 nucleotide sequence: TGTGCCAGCAGTTTACGACAGACCTACGAGCAGTACTTC.

The genes are TRBV5-1 and TRBJ1-2; D may be TRBD1 (6 bases). This CDR3 contains 15 residues. The V end lost 2 bases, the J end lost 3 bases, and 14 bases lay between the germline ends. Germline assignment: CDR1 SGHRS and CDR2 YFSETQ. CDR3 protein: CASSFGRAGDYGYTF. The CDR3 DNA is TGCGCCAGCAGCTTTGGACGTGCAGGGGACTATGGCTACACCTTC. Combining the CDR3 with reference TRBV5-1 and TRBJ1-2 gives the whole variable domain KAGVTQTPRYLIKTRGQQVTLSCSPISGHRSVSWYQQTPGQGLQFLFEYFSETQRNKGNFPGRFSGRQFSNSRSEMNVSTLELGDSALYLCASSFGRAGDYGYTFGSGTRLTVV.

This clone showed up just once. This chain connects TRBV7-9 to TRBJ2-1; TRBD2 aligns across 7 bases. This CDR3 contains 13 residues. The trim removed 6 bases at V and 7 bases at J, leaving 6 bases unmatched. The germline V gene encodes CDR1 SEHNR and CDR2 FQNEAQ (reference sequence). CDR3 region: CASSPGLWNEQFF. CDR3 bases: TGTGCCAGCAGTCCGGGACTATGGAATGAGCAGTTCTTC.

This chain uses TRBV6-1 with TRBJ1-2; TRBD1 agrees at 7 bases. V was pared by 2 bases and J by 4 bases, with 1 base of the junction left unmatched. CDR1 and CDR2 (germline): MNHNS, SASEGT. The CDR3 is 13 amino acids. CDR3 amino acids: CASSEPGGYGYTF. CDR3 nucleotides: TGTGCCAGCAGTGAACCAGGGGGCTATGGCTACACCTTC.